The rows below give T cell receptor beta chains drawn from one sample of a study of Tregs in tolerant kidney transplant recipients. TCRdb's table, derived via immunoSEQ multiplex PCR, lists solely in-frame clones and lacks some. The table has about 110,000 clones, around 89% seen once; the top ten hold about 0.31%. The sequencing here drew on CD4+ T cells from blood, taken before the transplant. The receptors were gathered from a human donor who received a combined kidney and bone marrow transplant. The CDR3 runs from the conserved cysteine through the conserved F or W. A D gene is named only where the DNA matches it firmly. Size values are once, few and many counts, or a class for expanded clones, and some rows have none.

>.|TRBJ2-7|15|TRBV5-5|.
CASSLTPGVSYEQYF
TGTGCCAGCAGCCTGACCCCAGGGGTCTCCTACGAGCAGTACTTC
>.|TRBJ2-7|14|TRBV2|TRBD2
CASRGLAGDYEQYF
TGTGCCAGCAGGGGACTAGCGGGAGATTACGAGCAGTACTTC
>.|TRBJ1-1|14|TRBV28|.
CASSLTRGNTEAFF
TGTGCCAGCAGCCTGACACGTGGGAACACTGAAGCTTTCTTT
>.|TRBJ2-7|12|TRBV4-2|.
CASSRDGYEQYF
TGTGCCAGCAGCCGCGACGGGTACGAGCAGTACTTC
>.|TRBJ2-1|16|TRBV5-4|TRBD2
CASSSQRGGSGNEQFF
TGTGCCAGCAGCTCCCAGCGGGGGGGCAGCGGGAATGAGCAGTTCTTC
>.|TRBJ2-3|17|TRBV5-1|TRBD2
CASSFGPLAGGPDTQYF
TGCGCCAGCAGCTTCGGGCCACTAGCGGGGGGACCAGATACGCAGTATTTT
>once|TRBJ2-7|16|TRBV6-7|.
CASSYTRAQGDYEQYF
TGTGCCAGCAGTTATACCCGGGCGCAGGGCGACTACGAGCAGTACTTC
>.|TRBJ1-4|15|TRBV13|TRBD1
CASSRGQAGNEKLFF
TGTGCCAGCAGCCGAGGACAGGCGGGTAATGAAAAACTGTTTTTT
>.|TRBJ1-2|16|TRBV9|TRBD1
CASSAHQGQGAGGYTF
TGTGCCAGCAGCGCCCATCAGGGACAGGGGGCCGGGGGCTACACCTTC
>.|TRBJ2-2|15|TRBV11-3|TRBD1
CASSPAGGNTGELFF
TGTGCCAGCAGCCCTGCAGGGGGGAACACCGGGGAGCTGTTTTTT
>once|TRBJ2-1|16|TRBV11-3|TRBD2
CASSRAGGGSYNEQFF
TGTGCCAGCAGCCGAGCGGGAGGGGGCTCCTACAATGAGCAGTTCTTC